This TCR beta chain originates from a study of blood T cell repertoires in COVID-19. The wider study: COVID-19 samples, acute and convalescent, were from the United States, Italy and Spain. Sample material is recorded as cDNA or gDNA derived from T cells, B-cell-depleted T cells, or PBMCs.

The CDR3 has 18 residues. The germline gives CDR1 KGHSH, CDR2 LQKENI. V trimming: 3 bases; J trimming: 7 bases; junction bases outside the gene matches: 20. As handled by the study authors: Estimation of nucleated cell counts was performed using reference gene primer amplification. Sequenced by immunoSEQ multiplex PCR; TCRdb stores in-frame clones only, minus some. V, J and clone size are taken as reported in that table, and D and trimming were inferred from the DNA itself. Here the sample spans under 250,000 clones, around 83% being singletons. Material for sequencing was peripheral blood. The TCR originated in a man of 80 years or more with acute or convalescent COVID-19. The chain links TRBV18 to TRBJ2-7; TRBD2 aligns across 8 bases. DNA of the CDR3: TGTGCCAGCTCACCGCCGGGGTGGAGCGGGGGCAATTCGCGTGAGCAGTACTTC. It yields the protein CASSPPGWSGGNSREQYF.